The next 27 T cell receptor beta chains were all read from a single sample in a study of blood T cell repertoires in COVID-19. Measured with immunoSEQ multiplex PCR; TCRdb has only the in-frame clones, and not every one. The table records some 270,000 clones, 86% of them present only once. Material: peripheral blood. Source of these receptors: an elderly woman with COVID-19, enrolled during active disease.

The V gene is TRBV27, the J gene TRBJ1-1; TRBD1 is a possible D gene (5 bases). V dropped 3 bases and J dropped 0 bases, with 8 bases sitting between them. The CDR3 spans 14 residues. From germline, CDR1 is MNHEY and CDR2 SMNVEV (reference sequence). In nucleotides, the CDR3 is TGTGCCAGCAGTTTCTCAGGGTTGAACACTGAAGCTTTCTTT. It codes for CASSFSGLNTEAFF.

The gene calls are TRBV28 and TRBJ1-5; D is possibly TRBD1 (5 bases). The CDR3 sequence is 17 residues long. Trimming left V 6 bases short and J 5 bases short, with 23 bases between. CDR1 and CDR2 from the germline V gene are MDHEN and SYDVKM. This CDR3 is CASSRLRLREGDQPQHF. CDR3 coding DNA: TGTGCCAGCAGCCGATTGAGGCTCAGGGAAGGGGATCAGCCCCAGCATTTT.

Note on this clone: This sample also contains other DNA sequences that code for the same CDR3. The rearrangement uses TRBV7-2 and TRBJ2-2; D may be TRBD2 (6 bases). V lost 2 bases to trimming and J lost 2 bases, with 9 bases between them. Per the germline V gene, CDR1 is SGHTA and CDR2 is FQGNSA. The CDR3 length is 15 residues. CDR3 amino acids: CASSLRGTNTGELFF. As DNA, the CDR3 is TGTGCCAGCAGCTTACGGGGGACTAACACCGGGGAGCTGTTTTTT.

The gene calls are TRBV4-1 and TRBJ2-1; 10 nucleotides line up with TRBD2. Trimming removed 1 base from V and 0 bases from J; junction bases left unmatched: 6. The CDR3 length is 18 residues. The germline CDR1 and CDR2 sequences are MGHRA and YSYEKL. This chain's CDR3 is CASSQVPSGGASYNEQFF. CDR3 nucleotide sequence: TGCGCCAGCAGCCAAGTCCCGAGCGGGGGGGCCTCCTACAATGAGCAGTTCTTC.

J is TRBJ2-1 and V is TRBV3-1 (or the pseudogene TRBV3-2); 7 bases fit TRBD1. The CDR3 sequence is 14 residues long. Germline CDR1 is LGHDT and CDR2 is YNNKEL (reference sequence). V shed 4 bases, J shed 8 bases, and the junction held 8 bases outside the gene matches. The CDR3 loop reads CASSRWDSRDEQFF. The CDR3 region has the DNA TGTGCCAGCAGCCGATGGGACAGTCGGGATGAGCAGTTCTTC.

The chain combines TRBV5-5 with TRBJ2-7, with TRBD1 matching over 9 bases. The CDR3 covers 16 residues. Trimming cost V 2 bases and J 5 bases; bases outside gene matches: 11. Germline values: CDR1 SGHKS, CDR2 YYEKEE (reference sequence). CDR3 in amino acids: CASSFRGQGIAHEQYF. CDR3 DNA: TGTGCCAGCAGCTTCCGAGGACAGGGGATAGCCCACGAGCAGTACTTC. Full variable domain (rest looked up from reference TRBV5-5 and TRBJ2-7): DAGVTQSPTHLIKTRGQQVTLRCSPISGHKSVSWYQQVLGQGPQFIFQYYEKEERGRGNFPDRFSARQFPNYSSELNVNALLLGDSALYLCASSFRGQGIAHEQYFGPGTRLTVT.

The V call is TRBV6-2 or TRBV6-3, the J call TRBJ2-2, with D possibly being TRBD2 (6 bases). CDR1 MNHEY and CDR2 SVGEGT come from the germline V gene. The CDR3 runs to 15 residues. The ends were cut back, 5 bases at V and 1 base at J, with 11 bases in the middle. The CDR3 sequence is CASSPSRGNTGELFF. The CDR3 nucleotides read TGTGCCAGCAGTCCCTCGCGGGGGAACACCGGGGAGCTGTTTTTT.

This clone was recorded only once. The chain uses TRBV4-2 and TRBJ2-1; the D gene is possibly TRBD2 (7 bases). This CDR3 contains 19 residues. CDR1 is LGHNA and CDR2 is YNFKEQ in the germline V gene. V was trimmed by 0 bases and J by 8 bases, leaving 26 bases between them. The DNA for the CDR3 is TGTGCCAGCAGCCAAGAAGAACGAGTGAGGGGGGGTCTTCTCTATGAGCAGTTCTTC. Its translation: CASSQEERVRGGLLYEQFF.

This sequence joins TRBV6-1 and TRBJ1-1; D might be TRBD1 (6 bases). There are 15 residues in the CDR3. V lost 0 bases and J lost 1, with 9 bases in between. The germline V gene has CDR1 MNHNS and CDR2 SASEGT. CDR3 region: CASSEARTANTEAFF. Here the CDR3 DNA reads TGTGCCAGCAGTGAAGCTAGGACAGCGAACACTGAAGCTTTCTTT.

V is TRBV9 and J is TRBJ1-2; TRBD1 might be the D (5 bases). The CDR3 is 13 amino acids. V was pared by 3 bases and J by 4 bases, with 10 bases between. Germline CDR1 and CDR2: SGDLS and YYNGEE. As DNA, the CDR3 is TGTGCCAGCAGCGCCCAGGGCCTCTATGGCTACACCTTC. It specifies CASSAQGLYGYTF.

J is TRBJ1-5 and V is TRBV5-1; weak D call: TRBD1 (6 bases). CDR3 length equals 15 residues. CDR1 SGHRS and CDR2 YFSETQ come from the germline V gene. Trimming shortened V by 0 bases and J by 1 base, and 8 bases separated the two germline ends. The CDR3 coding sequence is TGCGCCAGCAGCTTGGCTGGGGGCAGCAATCAGCCCCAGCATTTT. It is translated as CASSLAGGSNQPQHF.

This chain uses TRBV28 with TRBJ2-7; D perhaps matches TRBD2 (5 bases). The V gene's germline CDR1 is MDHEN and CDR2 SYDVKM. This CDR3 is built from 15 residues. V gave up 3 bases and J gave up 6 bases, with 18 bases separating them. The CDR3 region is CASSFGRGGLPEQYF. CDR3 nucleotide sequence: TGTGCCAGCAGTTTTGGCCGGGGTGGCCTTCCCGAGCAGTACTTC.

CDR3 region: CASSDETRQKLFF. The CDR3 DNA is TGTGCCAGCAGTGACGAGACAAGGCAAAAACTGTTTTTT. The V call is TRBV6-1, the J call TRBJ1-4; D ambiguous. Per the germline V gene, CDR1 is MNHNS and CDR2 is SASEGT. The CDR3 consists of 13 residues. V was clipped by 3 bases and J by 9 bases, with 11 bases between them.

The V gene is TRBV7-2, the J gene TRBJ2-5; perhaps TRBD2 as D (6 bases). This CDR3 has 17 amino acids. V was trimmed by 4 bases and J by 4 bases, leaving 22 bases between them. Per germline, CDR1 SGHTA and CDR2 FQGNSA. The CDR3 reads CASSSVSGTHYGETQYF. The CDR3 DNA is TGTGCCAGCAGCTCCGTCTCCGGGACTCACTACGGAGAGACCCAGTACTTC.

The gene calls are TRBV5-4 and TRBJ2-7; 7 bases are a match to TRBD2. From germline, CDR1 is SGHNT and CDR2 YYREEE (reference sequence). There are 15 residues in the CDR3. V lost 0 bases to trimming and J lost 3 bases; unmatched junction nucleotides: 6. CDR3 residues: CASSLGLAEDYEQYF. In DNA form, the CDR3 reads TGTGCCAGCAGCTTGGGGCTAGCGGAAGACTACGAGCAGTACTTC.

The chain links TRBV7-9 to TRBJ1-2; the D gene is possibly TRBD1 (5 bases). Trimming cost V 1 base and J 0 bases, with 9 bases left between them. The CDR3 is made up of 15 amino acids. In germline, CDR1 is SEHNR, CDR2 FQNEAQ (reference sequence). The CDR3 is CASSLDRGANYGYTF. DNA for the CDR3: TGTGCCAGCAGCTTAGACCGGGGGGCTAACTATGGCTACACCTTC.

This clone has a single count. This CDR3 is CASSQCAGRNQPQHF. The CDR3 DNA sequence: TGTGCCAGCAGTCAATGTGCGGGGCGCAATCAGCCCCAGCATTTT. V and J are TRBV6-9 and TRBJ1-5; D perhaps matches TRBD1 (5 bases). CDR3 length: 15 amino acids. Trimming shortened V by 5 bases and J by 2 bases, and 13 bases separated the two germline ends. Germline CDR1 is MNHGY and CDR2 is SVAAGI.

The V gene is TRBV11-3, the J gene TRBJ2-1; D might be TRBD2 (5 bases). V was cut by 5 bases and J by 0 bases, with 11 bases left in between. This CDR3 comprises 15 residues. Germline V gene sequence: CDR1 SGHNT, CDR2 YENEEA. CDR3 sequence: CASSADSSSYNEQFF. In DNA form, the CDR3 reads TGTGCCAGCAGCGCGGACTCGAGCTCCTACAATGAGCAGTTCTTC. The full variable domain, its missing parts supplied by reference TRBV11-3 and TRBJ2-1, is EAGVVQSPRYKIIEKKQPVAFWCNPISGHNTLYWYLQNLGQGPELLIRYENEEAVDDSQLPKDRFSAERLKGVDSTLKIQPAELGDSAVYLCASSADSSSYNEQFFGPGTRLTVL.

The CDR3 DNA reads TGTGCCAGCAGCTTATACATGAACACTGAAGCTTTCTTT. Protein: CASSLYMNTEAFF. The rearrangement uses TRBV5-6 and TRBJ1-1, with unresolved D. Germline loops: CDR1 SGHDT, CDR2 YYEEEE. Trimming cost V 2 bases and J 0 bases, with 5 bases left between them. CDR3 length: 13 amino acids.

The table lists this clone with a few counts. This sequence joins TRBV7-2 and TRBJ2-5, with 10 nucleotides matching TRBD1. The CDR3 runs to 16 residues. The germline gives CDR1 SGHTA, CDR2 FQGNSA. After removal of 1 base from V and 4 bases from J, the junction contained 6 bases not matched to a gene. For the CDR3, the DNA is TGTGCCAGCAGCTTAGAGCATAGACAGGGGGCAGAGACCCAGTACTTC. It yields the protein CASSLEHRQGAETQYF.

V gene TRBV7-3 combines with J gene TRBJ1-1, with D hard to call. Trimming left V 1 base short and J 5 bases short, with 14 bases between. Germline lookup yields CDR1 SGHTA and CDR2 FQGTGA. The CDR3 covers 15 residues. The CDR3: CASSLKGSGETEAFF. The CDR3 DNA follows: TGTGCCAGCAGCTTAAAAGGCAGCGGGGAAACTGAAGCTTTCTTT. Complete variable domain (other parts from reference TRBV7-3 and TRBJ1-1): GAGVSQTPSNKVTEKGKYVELRCDPISGHTALYWYRQSLGQGPEFLIYFQGTGAADDSGLPNDRFFAVRPEGSVSTLKIQRTERGDSAVYLCASSLKGSGETEAFFGQGTRLTVV.

This chain joins TRBV3-1 (or the pseudogene TRBV3-2) and TRBJ1-1; D is ambiguous. The germline V gene has CDR1 LGHDT and CDR2 YNNKEL (reference sequence). The CDR3 is 13 amino acids. Between the trimmed V and J ends, which lost 4 bases and 11 bases, there was a span of 17 bases. Here the CDR3 DNA reads TGTGCCAGCAGCCCCCGAGGATACGCGAGGGCTTTCTTT. Its translation: CASSPRGYARAFF.

The chain carries TRBV28 and TRBJ2-7, with TRBD2 matching 8 bases. CDR1 and CDR2 (germline): MDHEN, SYDVKM. The CDR3 consists of 15 residues. J lost 4 bases, V lost 2 bases, and 7 bases had no gene match. Here the CDR3 reads CASSLRGGTYYEQYV. In nucleotides, the CDR3 is TGTGCCAGCAGTTTACGCGGGGGGACCTATTACGAGCAGTACGTC.

This clone was observed a few times. The chain recombines TRBV6-5 with TRBJ1-1; 8 bases are shared with TRBD1. This CDR3 is 15 amino acids long. The germline gives CDR1 MNHEY, CDR2 SVGAGI. V dropped 4 bases and J dropped 2; count of bases not matched to a gene: 6. CDR3 nucleotides: TGTGCCAGCAGTTCATCCGGACAGGGCAACACTGAAGCTTTCTTT. It specifies CASSSSGQGNTEAFF.

J is TRBJ1-3 and V is TRBV7-9; no clear D. The CDR3 sequence is 13 residues long. CDR1 and CDR2 (germline): SEHNR, FQNEAQ (reference sequence). Trimming took 4 bases from V and 3 from J, leaving 7 bases between them. CDR3 loop: CASSSPNGNTIYF. The CDR3 DNA sequence: TGTGCCAGCAGCTCCCCCAATGGAAACACCATATATTTT. Full variable domain (rest looked up from reference TRBV7-9 and TRBJ1-3): DTGVSQNPRHKITKRGQNVTFRCDPISEHNRLYWYRQTLGQGPEFLTYFQNEAQLEKSRLLSDRFSAERPKGSFSTLEIQRTEQGDSAMYLCASSSPNGNTIYFGEGSWLTVV.

The CDR3 nucleotides read TGTGCCAGCAGCTTACTTCGGACCGGGGAGCTGTTTTTT. This codes for CASSLLRTGELFF. The rearrangement joins TRBV7-2 to TRBJ2-2; D remains unclear. This CDR3 contains 13 residues. Trimming pared 2 bases from V and 5 bases from J, leaving 6 bases between. In germline, CDR1 is SGHTA, CDR2 FQGNSA.

The chain is built from TRBV7-2 and TRBJ1-2; tentatively, D is TRBD1 (6 bases). The ends were cut back, 5 bases at V and 7 bases at J, with 14 bases in the middle. The CDR3 covers 13 residues. Germline loops: CDR1 SGHTA, CDR2 FQGNSA. The CDR3 reads CASSHDRTLGYTF. DNA for the CDR3: TGTGCCAGCAGCCACGACAGGACACTTGGCTACACCTTC.